This is a list of T cell receptor beta chains from one sample in a study of T-cell memory formation after mild COVID-19. TCRdb used MiXCR to reprocess the 5' RACE reads, holding one entry per CDR3 protein. The profile shows more than 70,000 distinct CDR3 sequences, roughly 13% of them singletons. The sequenced sample was PBMCs or a T cell subset sorted from them (not recorded which). The receptors stem from an adult woman who had mild COVID-19 (a few samples of this study predate the infection). Cell type and time point are not known. Each CDR3 is given with its conserved first and last residue. A D gene is named only where the DNA matches it firmly. Part of the rows lack a size; the others show once, few, many or a class for expanded clones.

D	V	size	J	DNA	CDR3
-	TRBV4-1	-	TRBJ2-7	TGCGCCAGCAGCCATACGGCTTCCTACGAGCAGTACTTC	CASSHTASYEQYF
-	TRBV11-2	many	TRBJ2-1	TGTGCCAGCAGCTTAGGAGGGCCAGGGTTCTTC	CASSLGGPGFF
TRBD2	TRBV20-1	few	TRBJ2-5	TGCAGTGCTAGAGAACTAGCGGGGGGGCCTAGGGAGACCCAGTACTTC	CSARELAGGPRETQYF
-	TRBV6-6	-	TRBJ1-1	TGTGCCAGCAGTTACTCGATCGACGCCCTTGAGAACACTGAAGCTTTCTTT	CASSYSIDALENTEAFF
-	TRBV7-9	many	TRBJ2-7	TGTGCCAGCAGCTCCACAGCCACCTACGAGCAGTACTTC	CASSSTATYEQYF
-	TRBV7-8	many	TRBJ2-4	TGTGCCAGCAGCTTAGACGCCGGAGGAACCAAAAACATTCAGTACTTC	CASSLDAGGTKNIQYF
TRBD1	TRBV7-9	-	TRBJ2-1	TGTGCCAGCAGCTTCACTACCGGGACAGGGTATAACAATGAGCAGTTCTTC	CASSFTTGTGYNNEQFF
TRBD1	TRBV20-1	few	TRBJ2-7	TGCAGTGCCGCCTTGAGGGGGCCCTACGAGCAGTACTTC	CSAALRGPYEQYF
-	TRBV3-1	few	TRBJ2-7	TGTGCCAGCAGCCAAGACAGCGTTTGGGGCTACGAGCAGTACTTC	CASSQDSVWGYEQYF
-	TRBV9	few	TRBJ2-7	TGTGCCAGCAGCGTAGAACAGTCCTCTTACGAGCAGTACTTC	CASSVEQSSYEQYF
-	TRBV12-3/TRBV12-4	-	TRBJ2-3	TGTGCCAGCAGGGCGGGGCGGGATACGCAGTATTTT	CASRAGRDTQYF
TRBD2	TRBV20-1	-	TRBJ2-1	TGCAGTGCTAAACAACTAGCGTTAGGACCCCATGAGCAGTTCTTC	CSAKQLALGPHEQFF
TRBD2	TRBV6-2/TRBV6-3	-	TRBJ2-1	TGTGCCAGCAGTTACTCGAAGGGGGCTAGCGGGAGCTCCTACAATGAGCAGTTCTTC	CASSYSKGASGSSYNEQFF
-	TRBV29-1	-	TRBJ2-7	TGCAGCGTTCAGGGCCCCCCGAGCACCTACGAGCAGTACTTC	CSVQGPPSTYEQYF
TRBD1	TRBV9	many	TRBJ2-1	TGTGCCAGCAGCGCCCGCGACAGGGGTCTACAATATGAGCAGTTCTTC	CASSARDRGLQYEQFF
-	TRBV7-8	-	TRBJ1-3	TGTGCCAGCAGCTTCGGATTATGGGAACCTGGAAACACCATATATTTT	CASSFGLWEPGNTIYF
-	TRBV10-3	-	TRBJ2-7	TGTGCCATCAGTGAGTCCCGCCCCGAGCAGTACTTC	CAISESRPEQYF
-	TRBV4-1	few	TRBJ2-7	TGCGCCAGCAGCCAAGGGCCTGAAGGCGCAGGCTACGAGCAGTACTTC	CASSQGPEGAGYEQYF
-	TRBV12-3/TRBV12-4	few	TRBJ1-2	TGTGCCAGCAGTTTAGCGCTGGGGTTGGACTATGGCTACACCTTC	CASSLALGLDYGYTF
-	TRBV5-1	many	TRBJ2-1	TGCGCCAGCAGCTCGGACGGTACCTACAATGAGCAGTTCTTC	CASSSDGTYNEQFF
-	TRBV6-2/TRBV6-3	-	TRBJ2-1	TGTGCCAGCAGTTACTCGCCAGCGGGCTACAATGAGCAGTTCTTC	CASSYSPAGYNEQFF